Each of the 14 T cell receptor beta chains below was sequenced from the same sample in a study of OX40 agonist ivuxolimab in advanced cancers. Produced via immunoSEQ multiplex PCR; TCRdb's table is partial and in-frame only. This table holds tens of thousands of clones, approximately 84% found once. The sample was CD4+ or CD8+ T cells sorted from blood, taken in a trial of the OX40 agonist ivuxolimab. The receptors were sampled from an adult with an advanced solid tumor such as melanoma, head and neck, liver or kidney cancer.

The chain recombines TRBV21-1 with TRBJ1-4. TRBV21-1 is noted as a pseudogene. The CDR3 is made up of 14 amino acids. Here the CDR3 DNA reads TGTGCCAGCAGGACCGCCGCAACTAATGAAAAACTGTTTTTT. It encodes CASRTAATNEKLFF.

CDR3 protein: CASSRMDMPLFF. DNA of the CDR3: TGTGCCAGCAGCCGCATGGACATGCCGCTGTTTTTT. The chain couples TRBV28 to TRBJ1-4; D perhaps matches TRBD1 (5 bases). The CDR3 is 12 residues long. Germline V gene sequence: CDR1 MDHEN, CDR2 SYDVKM. With 6 bases removed from V and 14 bases from J, the gap between germline ends came to 16 bases.

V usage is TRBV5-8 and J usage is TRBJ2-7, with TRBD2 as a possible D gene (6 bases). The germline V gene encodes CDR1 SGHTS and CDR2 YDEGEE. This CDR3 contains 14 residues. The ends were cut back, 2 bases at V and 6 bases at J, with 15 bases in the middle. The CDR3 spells CASSFPGGSAEQYF. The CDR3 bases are TGTGCCAGCAGCTTCCCAGGAGGGTCCGCCGAGCAGTACTTC.

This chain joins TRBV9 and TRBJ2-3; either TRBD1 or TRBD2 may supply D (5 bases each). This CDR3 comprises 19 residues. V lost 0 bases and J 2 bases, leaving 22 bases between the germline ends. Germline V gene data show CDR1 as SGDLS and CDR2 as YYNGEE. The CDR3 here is CASSVEIVVGRYPTDTQYF. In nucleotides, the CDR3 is TGTGCCAGCAGCGTAGAAATAGTTGTGGGACGGTATCCCACAGATACGCAGTATTTT.

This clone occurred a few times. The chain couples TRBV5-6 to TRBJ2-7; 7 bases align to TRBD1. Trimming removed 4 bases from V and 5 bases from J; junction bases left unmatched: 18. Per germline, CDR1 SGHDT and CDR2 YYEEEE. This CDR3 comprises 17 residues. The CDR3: CASSPTKRNRGRNEQYF. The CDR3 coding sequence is TGTGCCAGCAGCCCCACGAAGAGGAACAGGGGTCGAAACGAGCAGTACTTC.

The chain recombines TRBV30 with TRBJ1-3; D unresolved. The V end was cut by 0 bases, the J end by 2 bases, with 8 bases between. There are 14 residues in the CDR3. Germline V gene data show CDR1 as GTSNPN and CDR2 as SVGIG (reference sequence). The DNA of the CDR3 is TGTGCCTGGAGTGTCGCAAGACCTGGAAACACCATATATTTT. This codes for CAWSVARPGNTIYF.

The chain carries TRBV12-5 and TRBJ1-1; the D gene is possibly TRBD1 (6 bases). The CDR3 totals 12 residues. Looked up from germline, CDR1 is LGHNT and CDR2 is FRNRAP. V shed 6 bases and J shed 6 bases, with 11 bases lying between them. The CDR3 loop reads CASGSGGSEAFF. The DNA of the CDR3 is TGTGCTAGTGGGTCCGGGGGCTCTGAAGCTTTCTTT.

In DNA form, the CDR3 reads TGCAGTGCCGCGACAGGGGGTGAAGCTTTCTTT. Translation gives CSAATGGEAFF. The chain combines TRBV20-1 with TRBJ1-1, with TRBD1 identical over 9 bases. Looked up from germline, CDR1 is DFQATT and CDR2 is SNEGSKA (reference sequence). This CDR3 is 11 amino acids long. V was pared by 6 bases and J by 7 bases, with 3 bases of the junction left unmatched.

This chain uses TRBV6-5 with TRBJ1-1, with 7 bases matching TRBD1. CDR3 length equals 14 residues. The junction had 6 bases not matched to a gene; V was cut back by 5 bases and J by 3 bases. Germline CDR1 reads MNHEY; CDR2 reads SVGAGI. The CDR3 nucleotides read TGTGCCAGCAGTCCGGACAGGCCCTACACTGAAGCTTTCTTT. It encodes CASSPDRPYTEAFF.

For the CDR3, the DNA is TGTGCCAGCAGCTTAGACCCGAAGGGTTACAATGAGCAGTTCTTC. It is translated as CASSLDPKGYNEQFF. V and J are TRBV11-3 and TRBJ2-1, with D hard to call. Trimming took 0 bases from V and 4 from J, leaving 10 bases between them. The V gene's germline CDR1 is SGHNT and CDR2 YENEEA. The CDR3 extends over 15 amino acids.

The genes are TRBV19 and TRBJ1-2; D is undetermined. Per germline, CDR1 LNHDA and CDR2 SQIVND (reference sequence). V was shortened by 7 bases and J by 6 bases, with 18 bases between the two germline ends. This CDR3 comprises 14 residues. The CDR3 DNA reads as TGTGCCAGTACCGAGGGCGCGGGCCCACATGGCTACACCTTC. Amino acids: CASTEGAGPHGYTF.

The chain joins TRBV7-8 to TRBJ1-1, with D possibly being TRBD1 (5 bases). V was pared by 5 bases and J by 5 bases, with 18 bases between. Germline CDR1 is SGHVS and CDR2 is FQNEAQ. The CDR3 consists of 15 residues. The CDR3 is CASSRQGGVGTEAFF. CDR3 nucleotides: TGTGCCAGCAGCCGTCAGGGCGGGGTTGGAACTGAAGCTTTCTTT.

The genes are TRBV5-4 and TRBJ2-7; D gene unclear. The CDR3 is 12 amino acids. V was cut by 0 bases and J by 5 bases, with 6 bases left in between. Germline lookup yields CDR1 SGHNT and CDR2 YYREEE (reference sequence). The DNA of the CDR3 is TGTGCCAGCAGCTTGGATCGGGACGAGCAGTACTTC. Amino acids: CASSLDRDEQYF.

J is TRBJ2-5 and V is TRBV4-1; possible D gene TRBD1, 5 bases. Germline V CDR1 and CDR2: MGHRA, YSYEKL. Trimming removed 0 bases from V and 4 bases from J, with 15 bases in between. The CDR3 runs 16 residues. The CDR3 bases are TGCGCCAGCAGCCAAGATTACCCAGGGTATAGAGAGACCCAGTACTTC. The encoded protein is CASSQDYPGYRETQYF.